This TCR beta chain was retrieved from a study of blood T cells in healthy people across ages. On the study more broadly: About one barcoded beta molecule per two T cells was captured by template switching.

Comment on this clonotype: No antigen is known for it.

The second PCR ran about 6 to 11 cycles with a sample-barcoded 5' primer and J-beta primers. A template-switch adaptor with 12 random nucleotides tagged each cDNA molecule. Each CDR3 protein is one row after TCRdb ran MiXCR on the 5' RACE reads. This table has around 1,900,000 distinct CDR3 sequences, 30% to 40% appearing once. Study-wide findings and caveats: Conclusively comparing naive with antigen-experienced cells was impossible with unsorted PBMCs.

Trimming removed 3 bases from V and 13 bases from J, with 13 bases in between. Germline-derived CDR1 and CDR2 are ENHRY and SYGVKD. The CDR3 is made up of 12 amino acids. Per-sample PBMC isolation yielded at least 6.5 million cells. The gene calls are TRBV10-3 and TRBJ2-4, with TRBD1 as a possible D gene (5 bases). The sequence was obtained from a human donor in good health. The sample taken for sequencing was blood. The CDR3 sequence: CAISDLQVEQYF. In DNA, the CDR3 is TGTGCCATCAGTGATCTACAGGTAGAGCAGTACTTC.